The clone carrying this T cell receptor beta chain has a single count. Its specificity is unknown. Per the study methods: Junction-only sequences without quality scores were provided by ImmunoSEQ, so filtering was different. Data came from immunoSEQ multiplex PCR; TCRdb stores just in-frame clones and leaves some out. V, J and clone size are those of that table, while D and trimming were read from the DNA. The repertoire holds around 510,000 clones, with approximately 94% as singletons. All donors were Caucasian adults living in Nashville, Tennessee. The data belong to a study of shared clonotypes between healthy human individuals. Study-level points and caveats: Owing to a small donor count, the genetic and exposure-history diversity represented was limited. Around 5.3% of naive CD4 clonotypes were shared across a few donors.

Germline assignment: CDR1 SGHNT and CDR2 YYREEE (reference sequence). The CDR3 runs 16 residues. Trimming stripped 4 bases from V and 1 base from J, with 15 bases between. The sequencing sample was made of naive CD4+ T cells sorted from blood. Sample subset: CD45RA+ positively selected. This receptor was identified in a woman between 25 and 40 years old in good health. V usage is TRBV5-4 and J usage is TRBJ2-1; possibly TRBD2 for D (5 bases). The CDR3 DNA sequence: TGTGCCAGCAGCGTCACTAGGACTCGATCCTACAATGAGCAGTTCTTC. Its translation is CASSVTRTRSYNEQFF.